These T cell receptor beta chains were read from a single sample in a study of cytomegalovirus exposure and HLA in healthy donors. Measured with immunoSEQ multiplex PCR; TCRdb has only the in-frame clones, and not every one. Found here are around 99,000 clones, about 80% of them singletons; the top ten hold over 3%. The sample consisted of PBMCs. The origin of the receptors is a man aged 40-55 years in good health and CMV-seronegative. CDR3s include the opening cysteine and the closing phenylalanine or tryptophan. A D gene is named only where the DNA matches it firmly. The listing skips clone size in some rows; elsewhere it reads once, few, many or a size class.

j_call clone_size d_call v_call cdr3_length cdr3_aa cdr3_nt
TRBJ1-2 NA NA TRBV27 13 CASSLVGSYGYTF TGTGCCAGCAGTTTAGTAGGGAGCTATGGCTACACCTTC
TRBJ2-3 NA NA TRBV5-6 15 CASSSRAYYTDTQYF TGTGCCAGCAGCTCAAGAGCGTACTACACAGATACGCAGTATTTT
TRBJ2-2 few TRBD2 TRBV29-1 15 CSAEGLAGGTGELFF TGCAGCGCCGAGGGGCTAGCGGGTGGGACCGGGGAGCTGTTTTTT
TRBJ2-7 NA TRBD2 TRBV6-5 15 CASSYSASGTYEQYF TGTGCCAGCAGTTACTCGGCTAGCGGGACGTACGAGCAGTACTTC
TRBJ2-7 once NA TRBV15 12 CATSQGRSEQYF TGTGCCACCAGCCAAGGTAGGAGCGAGCAGTACTTC
TRBJ2-4 NA NA TRBV30 14 CAWRVGAPGNIQYF TGTGCCTGGAGGGTGGGGGCCCCTGGGAACATTCAGTACTTC
TRBJ2-7 NA TRBD1 TRBV29-1 13 CSVTTGIIYEQYF TGCAGCGTTACGACAGGGATAATCTACGAGCAGTACTTC
TRBJ2-5 NA NA TRBV29-1 11 CSAGARETQYF TGCAGCGCTGGGGCTCGCGAGACCCAGTACTTC
TRBJ2-1 NA TRBD1 TRBV7-6 15 CASSLTGDPYNEQFF TGTGCCAGCAGCTTAACAGGGGATCCCTACAATGAGCAGTTCTTC
TRBJ2-1 few TRBD2 TRBV6-1 14 CASSEASGGARQFF TGTGCCAGCAGTGAGGCTAGCGGGGGGGCTAGGCAGTTCTTC
TRBJ2-7 NA TRBD1 TRBV18 14 CASSRGQGSDEQYF TGTGCCAGCTCACGTGGACAGGGGTCTGACGAGCAGTACTTC
TRBJ2-1 NA NA TRBV27 14 CASCDGSSYNEQFF TGTGCCAGTTGTGACGGGAGCTCCTACAATGAGCAGTTCTTC
TRBJ2-7 NA NA TRBV21-1 15 CASQAGGGRAYEQYF TGTGCCAGCCAAGCAGGAGGCGGGAGGGCCTACGAGCAGTACTTC
TRBJ1-5 NA NA TRBV19 14 CASSNLGGYQPQHF TGTGCCAGTAGTAATTTGGGAGGGTATCAGCCCCAGCATTTT
TRBJ1-2 NA TRBD1 TRBV30 13 CAWTTGGSTGYTF TGTGCCTGGACGACAGGGGGCTCGACGGGCTACACCTTC
TRBJ1-6 NA NA TRBV28 16 CASSSPGEAYNSPLHF TGTGCCAGCAGTTCCCCGGGGGAAGCCTATAATTCACCCCTCCACTTT
TRBJ2-7 NA TRBD1 TRBV5-1 17 CASSLLTSGTGAYEQYF TGCGCCAGCAGCTTGCTTACGTCCGGGACAGGGGCCTACGAGCAGTACTTC
TRBJ2-1 NA TRBD1 TRBV10-3 15 CAIERDRGINNEQFF TGTGCCATCGAACGGGACAGGGGGATCAACAATGAGCAGTTCTTC
TRBJ1-5 NA TRBD1 TRBV29-1 13 CSVNTGGGQPQHF TGCAGCGTAAATACAGGGGGAGGTCAGCCCCAGCATTTT